The 15 T cell receptor beta chains presented below share a single source sample, sequenced in a study of OX40 agonist ivuxolimab in advanced cancers. The protocol was immunoSEQ multiplex PCR, while the TCRdb copy is restricted to in-frame clones and leaves out a portion. The sample records around 23,000 clones, more than 80% being singletons. The specimen comprised CD4+ or CD8+ T cells sorted from blood, sampled in a trial of the OX40 agonist ivuxolimab. The receptors stem from an adult with an advanced solid tumor such as melanoma, head and neck, liver or kidney cancer.

This clone is labeled medium-sized (0.01 to 0.1%). The chain has TRBV30 and TRBJ1-5; 7 nucleotides line up with TRBD1. This CDR3 is 14 amino acids long. With 3 bases clipped from V and 3 bases from J, the junction kept 5 bases outside the gene matches. CDR1 is GTSNPN, CDR2 SVGIG, per germline (reference sequence). The CDR3 sequence is CAWSEGQINQPQHF. The CDR3 DNA reads as TGTGCCTGGAGCGAGGGACAGATCAATCAGCCCCAGCATTTT.

CDR3 region: CASMGQGDEQYF. CDR3 DNA: TGTGCCAGCATGGGACAGGGGGACGAGCAGTACTTC. J is TRBJ2-7 and V is TRBV2; 11 bases are a match to TRBD1. Trimming cost V 7 bases and J 5 bases; bases outside gene matches: 1. The germline V gene encodes CDR1 SNHLY and CDR2 FYNNEI. The CDR3 has 12 amino acids.

The chain couples TRBV28 to TRBJ1-5, with no clear D. The CDR3 covers 16 residues. V shed 7 bases and J shed 0 bases, with 16 bases lying between them. Germline V gene lookup returns CDR1 MDHEN and CDR2 SYDVKM. The CDR3 DNA sequence: TGTGCCAGCAACCCTCGTCGGGGTTTTAGCAATCAGCCCCAGCATTTT. Its protein product is CASNPRRGFSNQPQHF.

This clone was detected only a few times. The rearrangement joins TRBV5-1 to TRBJ2-2; D possibly corresponds to TRBD2 (6 bases). Looked up from germline, CDR1 is SGHRS and CDR2 is YFSETQ. The CDR3 totals 16 residues. Between the trimmed V and J ends, which lost 3 bases and 0 bases, there was a span of 12 bases. In nucleotides, the CDR3 is TGCGCCAGCAGCTCGGTGGAGGGATCGAACACCGGGGAGCTGTTTTTT. Encoded protein: CASSSVEGSNTGELFF.

The chain combines TRBV7-3 with TRBJ2-2; D perhaps matches TRBD1 (5 bases). Germline lookup yields CDR1 SGHTA and CDR2 FQGTGA. The CDR3 length is 14 residues. V lost 5 bases, J lost 6 bases, and 13 bases lay in between. CDR3 in DNA: TGTGCCAGCAGCAGTGACAGCAGCCCCGGGGAGCTGTTTTTT. Its protein product is CASSSDSSPGELFF.

This clone was counted a single time. The rearrangement joins TRBV6-5 to TRBJ1-5; no definite D call. Germline V gives CDR1 MNHEY, CDR2 SVGAGI. V dropped 5 bases and J dropped 9 bases, with 11 bases sitting between them. The CDR3 has 12 amino acids. CDR3 sequence (DNA): TGTGCCAGCAGTCGTTTTCTGGGGCCCCAGCATTTT. As protein: CASSRFLGPQHF.

The chain couples TRBV29-1 to TRBJ1-2, with D tentatively TRBD1 (5 bases). Germline V gene data show CDR1 as SQVTM and CDR2 as ANQGSEA. Between the trimmed V and J ends, which lost 6 bases and 1 base, there was a span of 21 bases. CDR3 length: 16 amino acids. The DNA for the CDR3 is TGCAGCGTAGACCCCAGTCTACAGGCCAATAACTATGGCTACACCTTC. Translating gives CSVDPSLQANNYGYTF.

V gene TRBV11-2 combines with J gene TRBJ2-3; no definite D call. From germline, CDR1 is SGHAT and CDR2 FQNNGV. This CDR3 spans 15 amino acids. V was clipped by 5 bases and J by 2 bases, with 14 bases between them. The CDR3 nucleotides read TGTGCCAGCAGCCCGACACCTTCCCCCACAGATACGCAGTATTTT. Its protein product is CASSPTPSPTDTQYF.

The CDR3 loop is CAINGLAGSTDTQYF. The CDR3 coding sequence is TGTGCCATCAATGGACTAGCGGGGAGCACAGATACGCAGTATTTT. V and J are TRBV10-3 and TRBJ2-3; 12 bases are shared with TRBD2. CDR3 size: 15 residues. Germline V gives CDR1 ENHRY, CDR2 SYGVKD. The V and J ends lost 7 bases and 0 bases, in that order; junction bases with no gene match: 2.

The CDR3 region has the DNA TGTGCCAGCAGCTTTTTTGGTGGGGCCAACGTCCTGACTTTC. Translating gives CASSFFGGANVLTF. The chain employs TRBV5-4 and TRBJ2-6, with unresolved D. Germline V gene sequence: CDR1 SGHNT, CDR2 YYREEE (reference sequence). V was pared by 2 bases and J by 3 bases, with 6 bases between. This CDR3 contains 14 residues. The full variable domain, rest sourced from reference TRBV5-4 and TRBJ2-6, is ETGVTQSPTHLIKTRGQQVTLRCSSQSGHNTVSWYQQALGQGPQFIFQYYREEENGRGNFPPRFSGLQFPNYSSELNVNALELDDSALYLCASSFFGGANVLTFGAGSRLTVL.

The chain combines TRBV9 with TRBJ2-4, with D perhaps given as TRBD1 or TRBD2 (6 bases each). From germline, CDR1 is SGDLS and CDR2 YYNGEE. Trimming took 4 bases from V and 5 from J, leaving 13 bases between them. The CDR3 is made up of 14 amino acids. CDR3 coding DNA: TGTGCCAGCAGCCCTGTGGGGGGCCAAAACATTCAGTACTTC. Its protein is CASSPVGGQNIQYF.

The chain uses TRBV27 and TRBJ2-1, with 11 bases lining up with TRBD1. J was trimmed by 7 bases and V by 2 bases; bases with no gene match: 4. Germline V lookup: CDR1 MNHEY, CDR2 SMNVEV (reference sequence). This CDR3 is built from 15 residues. The CDR3 bases are TGTGCCAGCAGTTTAGACGGGACAGGGGGAAATGAGCAGTTCTTC. It encodes CASSLDGTGGNEQFF.

The J gene is TRBJ1-5, the V gene TRBV19; D remains ambiguous. The ends were cut back, 3 bases at V and 7 bases at J, with 10 bases in the middle. The CDR3 runs to 13 residues. Germline CDR1 reads LNHDA; CDR2 reads SQIVND (reference sequence). The CDR3 reads CASSISLNQPQHF. As DNA, the CDR3 is TGTGCCAGTAGTATCTCCCTCAACCAGCCCCAGCATTTT. Full variable domain (remainder filled in from reference TRBV19 and TRBJ1-5): DGGITQSPKYLFRKEGQNVTLSCEQNLNHDAMYWYRQDPGQGLRLIYYSQIVNDFQKGDIAEGYSVSREKKESFPLTVTSAQKNPTAFYLCASSISLNQPQHFGDGTRLSIL.

This chain uses TRBV15 with TRBJ2-1, with 10 bases lining up with TRBD2. V shed 8 bases, J shed 7 bases, and the junction held 11 bases outside the gene matches. The CDR3 extends over 15 amino acids. In germline, CDR1 is LNHNV, CDR2 YYDKDF (reference sequence). The CDR3 sequence is CATVVASGSFNEQFF. The CDR3 coding sequence is TGTGCCACCGTCGTAGCTAGCGGGAGTTTTAATGAGCAGTTCTTC.

The CDR3 DNA sequence: TGTGCCAGCAGCTTCGCTAGCGGTAGCACAGATACGCAGTATTTT. Protein sequence: CASSFASGSTDTQYF. The chain recombines TRBV7-9 with TRBJ2-3, with TRBD2 matching over 7 bases. In germline, CDR1 is SEHNR, CDR2 FQNEAQ (reference sequence). Trimming cost V 3 bases and J 0 bases; bases outside gene matches: 3. The CDR3 totals 15 residues.